This TCR beta chain was observed in a study of blood T cell repertoires in COVID-19. Overall study context: Specimens from acute and convalescent COVID-19 originated in the United States, Italy and Spain. Sources were T cells, B-cell-depleted T cells, or PBMCs; the material itself was cDNA or gDNA.

Participant ages covered roughly 18 to 89 years across approximately 25 US areas. Participants' own reports of clinical history determined their cohort assignment. Assay used: immunoSEQ multiplex PCR; TCRdb lists only in-frame clones, some missing. The table has about 140,000 clones, 60% to 80% seen once. This TCR was sampled from a woman in her fifties or sixties who had recovered from COVID-19. Input material: PBMCs or T cells enriched from blood (not recorded which).

In DNA form, the CDR3 reads TGTGCTAGTGGTTTGGGGGGACAGGGGACTCAGCCCCAGCATTTT. Its translation: CASGLGGQGTQPQHF. The chain has TRBV12-5 and TRBJ1-5, with TRBD1 matching 10 bases. Per the germline V gene, CDR1 is LGHNT and CDR2 is FRNRAP. The CDR3 is 15 amino acids. The junction had 3 bases not matched to a gene; V was cut back by 1 base and J by 6 bases.